These 27 T cell receptor beta chains share one sample of origin, sequenced in a study of cytomegalovirus exposure and HLA in healthy donors (dated by TCRdb to the late 2010s). The library relied on the immunoSEQ multiplex PCR assay. For the multiplex PCR, a mixture combining 60 forward primers for TCR Vbeta segments and 13 reverse primers for TCR Jbeta segments was used. TCRdb's version of the immuneACCESS table is confined to in-frame rearrangements and falls short of the full clone set. An unresolved V gene accounts for under half of the shortfall where checked; the remainder is of unknown origin. Present in this sample are about 120,000 clones, around three quarters of which were seen just once. Jointly, the top ten make up over 5.5% of the sample. The sequencing input was PBMCs. These receptors were collected from a woman aged 35 to 49 in good health and CMV-seronegative.

The chain has TRBV6-6 and TRBJ1-2; D perhaps matches TRBD1 (5 bases). V was trimmed by 6 bases and J by 3 bases, leaving 14 bases between them. CDR3 length: 14 residues. The germline gives CDR1 MNHNY, CDR2 SVGAGI (reference sequence). The DNA for the CDR3 is TGTGCCAGCAGGACACAGGATGTGTACTATGGCTACACCTTC. It is translated as CASRTQDVYYGYTF.

This chain joins TRBV7-6 and TRBJ2-5, with D maybe TRBD1 (6 bases). Trimming left V 1 base short and J 1 base short, with 16 bases between. Germline-derived CDR1 and CDR2 are SGHVS and FNYEAQ. The CDR3 is 17 amino acids. CDR3 coding DNA: TGTGCCAGCAGCTTAGGTGTCTCCAGGGGTGCCCAAGAGACCCAGTACTTC. It specifies CASSLGVSRGAQETQYF. Full variable domain (rest looked up from reference TRBV7-6 and TRBJ2-5): GAGVSQSPRYKVTKRGQDVALRCDPISGHVSLYWYRQALGQGPEFLTYFNYEAQQDKSGLPNDRFSAERPEGSISTLTIQRTEQRDSAMYRCASSLGVSRGAQETQYFGPGTRLLVL.

The chain carries TRBV6-5 and TRBJ1-1, with TRBD1 identical over 8 bases. CDR1 is MNHEY, CDR2 SVGAGI, per germline. V shed 6 bases and J 1 base; nucleotides not matched to a gene: 4. The CDR3 spans 14 residues. CDR3 loop: CASRRDRPNTEAFF. CDR3 nucleotide sequence: TGTGCCAGCAGGCGGGACAGGCCGAACACTGAAGCTTTCTTT.

This clone was counted a few times. This chain joins TRBV15 and TRBJ2-7, with 8 bases that match TRBD2. Germline V lookup: CDR1 LNHNV, CDR2 YYDKDF (reference sequence). This CDR3 is built from 15 residues. J was trimmed by 4 bases and V by 2 bases; bases with no gene match: 7. The DNA of the CDR3 is TGTGCCACCAGCAGAAGCGGGGGCGGGAGATACGAGCAGTACTTC. Translation gives CATSRSGGGRYEQYF.

The genes are TRBV6-6 and TRBJ2-1; 11 nucleotides agree with TRBD2. The CDR3 contains 14 residues. Unmatched junction bases numbered 9, after V lost 11 bases and J lost 6 bases. Germline V lookup: CDR1 MNHNY, CDR2 SVGAGI (reference sequence). The CDR3 DNA sequence: TGTGCCGGGGGAATAGCGGGGGGGCCCAATGAGCAGTTCTTC. Its protein is CAGGIAGGPNEQFF.

This clone was seen a single time. This chain connects TRBV9 to TRBJ1-1; unclear D gene. The CDR3 covers 14 residues. V dropped 1 base and J dropped 4 bases, with 11 bases sitting between them. Germline V gives CDR1 SGDLS, CDR2 YYNGEE. CDR3 bases: TGTGCCAGCAGCGTATTGGGAGGCAGCACTGAAGCTTTCTTT. Protein: CASSVLGGSTEAFF.

The V gene is TRBV25-1, the J gene TRBJ2-3; 7 positions match TRBD2. This CDR3 is 13 amino acids long. CDR1 MGHDK and CDR2 SYGVNS come from the germline V gene. With 2 bases clipped from V and 6 bases from J, the junction kept 2 bases outside the gene matches. CDR3 residues: CASSEEGGDTQYF. The CDR3 nucleotides read TGTGCCAGCAGTGAAGAGGGAGGGGATACGCAGTATTTT.

The chain carries TRBV7-9 and TRBJ2-7, with D maybe TRBD2 (6 bases). With 6 bases removed from V and 3 bases from J, the gap between germline ends came to 15 bases. The length of the CDR3 is 14 residues. Germline V gene sequence: CDR1 SEHNR, CDR2 FQNEAQ (reference sequence). CDR3 residues: CASSIGGGIYEQYF. CDR3 coding DNA: TGTGCCAGCAGTATTGGTGGGGGGATCTACGAGCAGTACTTC.

The chain has TRBV10-3 and TRBJ2-6, with 7 bases matching TRBD2. This CDR3 contains 16 residues. Germline CDR1 is ENHRY and CDR2 is SYGVKD. The ends lost 5 bases at V and 0 bases at J; junction bases unmatched: 4. The CDR3 nucleotides are TGTGCCATCAGTTCTAGCGGCCGCTCTGGGGCCAACGTCCTGACTTTC. It encodes CAISSSGRSGANVLTF.

A single count supports this clone. This chain links TRBV5-1 with TRBJ2-3, with 7 positions matching TRBD1. Germline V lookup: CDR1 SGHRS, CDR2 YFSETQ. The CDR3 runs to 15 residues. With V trimmed by 9 bases and J by 2 bases, 12 bases remained unmatched. The CDR3 coding sequence is TGCGCCATCGGGGACCGGGACAGAAACACAGATACGCAGTATTTT. This translates into CAIGDRDRNTDTQYF.

The chain couples TRBV19 to TRBJ1-1; no firm D call. CDR3 length equals 15 residues. Germline loops: CDR1 LNHDA, CDR2 SQIVND (reference sequence). V was pared by 1 base and J by 4 bases, with 13 bases between. CDR3 loop: CASSIARRRVTEAFF. In nucleotides, the CDR3 is TGTGCCAGTAGTATAGCTAGGAGACGCGTCACTGAAGCTTTCTTT.

The J gene is TRBJ2-7, the V gene TRBV19; 9 positions match TRBD1. The CDR3 is 15 amino acids. Trimming removed 0 bases from V and 3 bases from J; junction bases left unmatched: 3. Germline CDR1 is LNHDA and CDR2 is SQIVND (reference sequence). The CDR3 DNA reads TGTGCCAGTAGTATAGATTCGGACAGGGGCTACGAGCAGTACTTC. Its translation is CASSIDSDRGYEQYF.

V and J are TRBV7-3 and TRBJ2-3; 9 bases match TRBD2. The V gene end was trimmed by 4 bases and the J gene end by 2 bases; junction bases not matched to a gene: 4. The CDR3 totals 15 residues. The germline CDR1 and CDR2 sequences are SGHTA and FQGTGA. The CDR3 DNA follows: TGTGCCAGCAGCTCCGGGACTAGCTACACAGATACGCAGTATTTT. Protein product: CASSSGTSYTDTQYF. Full variable domain (outside the CDR3, taken from reference TRBV7-3 and TRBJ2-3): GAGVSQTPSNKVTEKGKYVELRCDPISGHTALYWYRQSLGQGPEFLIYFQGTGAADDSGLPNDRFFAVRPEGSVSTLKIQRTERGDSAVYLCASSSGTSYTDTQYFGPGTRLTVL.

This chain links TRBV19 with TRBJ2-7, with TRBD2 matching over 7 bases. The V segment lost 3 bases and the J segment 6 bases; nucleotides outside the gene matches: 8. Germline V gives CDR1 LNHDA, CDR2 SQIVND (reference sequence). The CDR3 contains 14 residues. The CDR3 protein is CASSIRTSALEQYF. The CDR3 DNA follows: TGTGCCAGTAGTATCAGGACTAGTGCCCTCGAGCAGTACTTC.

The gene calls are TRBV10-3 and TRBJ2-2, with a weak D call TRBD1 (5 bases). The CDR3 runs 14 residues. With 3 bases removed from V and 1 base from J, the gap between germline ends came to 6 bases. CDR1 ENHRY and CDR2 SYGVKD come from the germline V gene. This CDR3 reads CAISETGNTGELFF. The CDR3, as DNA: TGTGCCATCAGTGAAACAGGGAACACCGGGGAGCTGTTTTTT.

The CDR3 DNA is TGCGCCAGCACCCCCCAGGGGACAGGGAAGTCAGATACGCAGTATTTT. Residues: CASTPQGTGKSDTQYF. The chain joins TRBV5-1 to TRBJ2-3; 9 positions match TRBD1. The CDR3 runs to 16 residues. Germline V gene data show CDR1 as SGHRS and CDR2 as YFSETQ. The V segment lost 6 bases and the J segment 4 bases; nucleotides outside the gene matches: 12.

The chain carries TRBV5-1 and TRBJ2-7, with D possibly being TRBD1 (6 bases). This CDR3 is 14 amino acids long. CDR1 and CDR2 from the germline V gene are SGHRS and YFSETQ. Between the trimmed V and J ends, which lost 0 bases and 5 bases, there was a span of 12 bases. The CDR3 DNA sequence: TGCGCCAGCAGCTTGGGACAGGTGGAGGACGAGCAGTACTTC. Translation: CASSLGQVEDEQYF.

The J gene is TRBJ1-2, the V gene TRBV28; TRBD1 agrees at 8 bases. The ends lost 5 bases at V and 5 bases at J; junction bases unmatched: 7. CDR1 is MDHEN, CDR2 SYDVKM, per germline. The CDR3 covers 14 residues. The DNA of the CDR3 is TGTGCCAGCAGTATGACAGGGGTGGGGTATGGCTACACCTTC. Its translation: CASSMTGVGYGYTF.

This sequence joins TRBV27 and TRBJ2-7; no clear D. The germline V gene has CDR1 MNHEY and CDR2 SMNVEV (reference sequence). V was clipped by 6 bases and J by 0 bases, with 15 bases between them. The CDR3 has 15 amino acids. Written as DNA, the CDR3 is TGTGCCAGCAGCCACTGGTCGTTGTCCTCCTACGAGCAGTACTTC. Encoded protein: CASSHWSLSSYEQYF.

The gene calls are TRBV11-2 and TRBJ1-1; 7 bases are a match to TRBD1. CDR1 is SGHAT and CDR2 is FQNNGV in the germline V gene. J lost 6 bases, V lost 5 bases, and 3 bases had no gene match. The CDR3 loop spans 12 amino acids. DNA of the CDR3: TGTGCCAGCAGCAATACAGGGGCTGAAGCTTTCTTT. Its translation is CASSNTGAEAFF.

The V and J genes are TRBV2 and TRBJ1-4; D is undetermined. Trimming took off 2 bases at V and 7 bases at J, with 14 bases between the two ends. The CDR3 covers 15 residues. From germline, CDR1 is SNHLY and CDR2 FYNNEI. This CDR3 reads CASSEYGLRGEKLFF. DNA of the CDR3: TGTGCCAGCAGTGAATATGGGTTACGGGGTGAAAAACTGTTTTTT.

This chain's CDR3 is CASSQDTGFNQPQHF. The CDR3 nucleotides read TGCGCCAGCAGCCAAGATACAGGGTTTAATCAGCCCCAGCATTTT. The chain uses TRBV4-3 and TRBJ1-5; D may be TRBD1 (6 bases). The CDR3 is 15 amino acids. Per the germline V gene, CDR1 is LGHNA and CDR2 is YSLEER. The V and J ends lost 0 bases and 4 bases respectively, with 10 bases between them.

The chain links TRBV7-8 to TRBJ2-7; 8 nucleotides agree with TRBD2. The length of the CDR3 is 15 residues. Germline assignment: CDR1 SGHVS and CDR2 FQNEAQ. Trimming cost V 2 bases and J 2 bases; bases outside gene matches: 5. The CDR3 bases are TGTGCCAGCAGCTTACTCAGCGGGAGCACCTACGAGCAGTACTTC. Its translation: CASSLLSGSTYEQYF.

This chain joins TRBV6-1 and TRBJ1-5; a possible D gene is TRBD1 (5 bases). Trimming left V 2 bases short and J 11 bases short, with 16 bases between. The CDR3 is 14 amino acids. In germline, CDR1 is MNHNS, CDR2 SASEGT. As DNA, the CDR3 is TGTGCCAGCAGTGAATTGGGGCCCCGTGGGTCCCAGCATTTT. This encodes CASSELGPRGSQHF.

This rearrangement joins TRBV4-3 to TRBJ2-5; D is possibly TRBD2 (6 bases). Trimming pared 0 bases from V and 4 bases from J, leaving 15 bases between. CDR1 and CDR2 (germline): LGHNA, YSLEER. CDR3 size: 16 residues. Here the CDR3 DNA reads TGCGCCAGCAGCCAAGAATTGGGGTGGCGGGGAGAGACCCAGTACTTC. It translates to CASSQELGWRGETQYF.

The genes are TRBV5-1 and TRBJ1-2; the match to TRBD1 covers 9 bases. V dropped 4 bases and J dropped 10; count of bases not matched to a gene: 11. The length of the CDR3 is 14 residues. Per germline, CDR1 SGHRS and CDR2 YFSETQ. The CDR3 coding sequence is TGCGCCAGCAGCAACGCCGGGACAGGGAAGCCCTACACCTTC. Protein sequence: CASSNAGTGKPYTF.

The chain has TRBV19 and TRBJ2-4; tentative D call: TRBD1 (6 bases). The V gene's germline CDR1 is LNHDA and CDR2 SQIVND (reference sequence). The germline V and J ends were trimmed by 5 bases and 12 bases, with 20 bases remaining between them. CDR3 length: 14 amino acids. The DNA of the CDR3 is TGTGCCAGTAGTCTCACCTGGACAGTTACCAGTCAGTACTTC. This gives the protein CASSLTWTVTSQYF.